This T cell receptor beta chain was sequenced in a study of blood T cells in healthy people across ages (dated by TCRdb to between 2014 and 2016). Some background on the complete study: In model experiments, template switching captured about one uniquely barcoded TCR beta cDNA molecule for every two T cells. To track age-related changes in TCR beta repertoire diversity, the study relied on deep sequencing normalized with unique cDNA molecular identifiers. The donors were divided into four age groups: young (average 16 years), middle-aged (approximately 39), aged (about 56) and long-lived (about 84). To avoid experimental bias, donors of different ages were randomly spread across the sequencing lanes. For two donors (one aged 18 to 30 and one aged 80 or older), the study analyzed two additional independent replicas of 1 million unique cDNA reads from the same blood draw.

The CDR3 sequence holds 14 residues, the cysteine and phenylalanine included. Just the 42-base CDR3 DNA is kept, in frame starting at base 1. Trimming takes 1 base from V and 5 bases from J, and the germline ends sit 11 bases apart. Based on the germline V gene (reference sequence), the CDR1 and CDR2 sequences are SGHKS and YYEKEE. What the research found in general, with its limitations: Since profiling was done on bulk unsorted PBMCs, naive and antigen-experienced compartments could not be conclusively compared. Donor CMV infection status was unknown, potentially confounding age-related changes in expanded clonotypes. Observed TCR beta diversity per million T cells fell roughly linearly with age, and a significant reduction was already apparent by age roughly 40. Estimates of total diversity based on one million sequenced T cells were regarded as lower bounds and as underestimates. Compared with the aged group, more naive CD4+ T cells, fewer expanded clones and increased TCR diversity were shown by the long-lived group, suggesting age selection. There was a strong correlation between observed TCR beta diversity and the percentage of naive T cells measured by flow cytometry.

The 39 donors, aged 6 to 90 years, were systemically healthy Caucasian individuals from Russia. Each donor gave around 9.8 milliliters of peripheral blood, collected into EDTA-treated Vacutainer tubes. PBMCs were isolated by Ficoll-Paque density-gradient centrifugation, with at least 7 million obtained per sample. Total RNA was extracted from PBMCs with Trizol reagent, with at least 6 micrograms obtained per sample. Naive CD45RAhigh/CD27high T cell percentages were measured by flow cytometry on a PBMC aliquot from every donor. The method behind the library was 5' RACE. The reads were generated on an Illumina HiSeq 2500. The second PCR ran for about 6 to 11 cycles and used a J-beta primer mix along with a sample-barcoded 5' primer. A unique molecular identifier was introduced onto each TCR beta cDNA molecule by a template-switch 5' adaptor carrying 12 random nucleotides. Each sample yielded at least 3 million CDR3-containing paired-end reads. All of the RNA was converted into first-strand cDNA using the Mint cDNA synthesis kit, with a TRBC-specific oligonucleotide serving as the primer. Following uracil-DNA glycosylase treatment, a first 18-cycle PCR with universal primers M1SS and BC2_uni_R was performed on all cDNA. For the original study's pipeline: For normalization, 1 million high-quality reads were randomly selected from each sample, with every read carrying a distinct molecular identifier. Reads sharing molecular identifiers were discarded rather than binned into consensus sequences. MiTCR, with a Q25 quality threshold and the strictest error-elimination algorithm, was used for CDR3 identification, clonotype clustering and error correction. A nonparametric unseen species model using Euler transformation provided a lower-bound estimate of total TCR beta diversity. The public reads were run again by TCRdb, first through fastp at Q25 and then through MiXCR, and only productive beta chains were kept. Rows matching on CDR3 protein sequence are summarized as one entry with the most common DNA and genes. TCRdb, not the authors, supplied the V and J calls. The sample table records 870,000 or so distinct CDR3 sequences; under 35% of these occur just once. Together, the top ten hold 17% of the sample.

Details on this clonotype: Which antigen it targets is not known. Base quality data are lacking; no much larger clone is found one base away.

The sequencing sample was made of blood. The chain uses TRBV5-5 and TRBJ2-3; the D assignment is uncertain and may be TRBD1 or TRBD2, with 6 bases supporting each. The source of this sequence is a woman aged 80 or over in good health. In nucleotide form, the sequence is TGTGCCAGCAGCTTGCCCGGGGGCGAAGATACGCAGTATTTT. It translates as CASSLPGGEDTQYF.